This is a list of T cell receptor beta chains from one sample in a study of human thymus T cells. Only in-frame clones appear in the TCRdb table, and some are missing; sequencing was by immunoSEQ multiplex PCR. The table has 40,000 to 55,000 clones, 90% to 95% seen once. The sequenced sample was blood. The receptors derive from a boy in the first two years of life with a congenital heart defect but otherwise immunologically healthy. The conserved cysteine and the conserved F or W are not part of the CDR3 here. A clone size is listed for some rows: how often the clone was seen (once, few, many), or a class if it is expanded.

V gene	clone size	J gene	CDR3 protein
TRBV2	-	TRBJ1-2	ASSDNYGYT
TRBV19	-	TRBJ1-5	ASSPWTGGPNQPQH
TRBV4-3	-	TRBJ2-7	ASSPLLGYEQY
TRBV5-6	-	TRBJ2-5	ASSWTQETQY
TRBV28	once	TRBJ2-5	ASSLGKKTQY
TRBV6-6	-	TRBJ1-2	ASSGTGNHYGYT
TRBV6-6	-	TRBJ1-1	ASSYWTENTEAF
TRBV6-6	-	TRBJ2-7	ASSPSAHYYEQY
TRBV30	few	TRBJ1-1	AWSDFTEAF
TRBV6-6	-	TRBJ2-5	ASSLDRGEETQY
TRBV5-1	-	TRBJ1-1	ASSWRQLNTEAF
TRBV6-5	-	TRBJ1-2	ASSSRAPDRGHGYT
TRBV7-9	-	TRBJ1-4	ASSLAAGNEKLF
TRBV7-3	-	TRBJ2-3	ASSAGDTQY
TRBV11-2	-	TRBJ2-1	ASSPVHNEQF
TRBV25-1	-	TRBJ2-2	ASSFAGGTGELF
TRBV7-6	-	TRBJ2-7	ASSLLGVRRSEQY
TRBV4-3	-	TRBJ1-6	ASSQDQNSLRSPLH
TRBV4-1	-	TRBJ2-5	ASSQVEQRAQY
TRBV6-1	-	TRBJ2-7	ASSEMARNYEQY
TRBV7-9	-	TRBJ2-5	ASSLVRGGAETQY
TRBV27	-	TRBJ1-6	ASSPTRGAYNSPLH
TRBV7-2	-	TRBJ1-2	ASSEPSFRNVDYGYT
TRBV4-3	once	TRBJ2-2	ASSPRQGPTGELF
TRBV5-4	-	TRBJ2-7	ASSLDRGREQY
TRBV5-6	once	TRBJ1-2	ASSPTGEGYT
TRBV14	-	TRBJ2-1	ASTPSGTGFHNEQF
TRBV4-1	-	TRBJ1-5	ASSQRRDQPQH
TRBV11-2	-	TRBJ2-1	ASAGSSYNEQF
TRBV7-9	-	TRBJ2-3	ASSLPTSGGSTDTQY
TRBV5-1	-	TRBJ1-4	ASSLVGGSNEKLF
TRBV10-1	few	TRBJ1-2	ASKDRGYGYT
TRBV27	once	TRBJ2-3	ASSLSSTDTQY
TRBV28	-	TRBJ1-4	ASSLLDRAGEKLF
TRBV28	few	TRBJ2-1	ASSPSGGYNEQF
TRBV30	-	TRBJ2-3	AWSEGDRGTDTQY
TRBV14	-	TRBJ1-6	ASSPALQSPLH
TRBV6-5	-	TRBJ2-5	ASGRRTLQETQY
TRBV4-2	-	TRBJ1-2	ASSQAGQGKGYGYT
TRBV28	-	TRBJ2-7	ASSRQGAGGSYEQY
TRBV19	-	TRBJ2-7	ASSIGIASEQY
TRBV27	-	TRBJ1-2	ASSLTTLYYGYT
TRBV4-3	-	TRBJ1-6	ASSQELLLSPLH